These T cell receptor beta chains were read from a single sample in a study of OX40 agonist ivuxolimab in advanced cancers. Assay: immunoSEQ multiplex PCR; the TCRdb copy retains only in-frame clones and omits some. This sample has some 19,000 clones, with approximately 78% found just once. The material was CD4+ or CD8+ T cells sorted from blood, obtained in a trial of the OX40 agonist ivuxolimab. All receptors derive from an adult with an advanced solid tumor such as melanoma, head and neck, liver or kidney cancer. Both conserved end residues are part of each CDR3. A D gene is named only where the DNA matches it firmly. Clone size is stated in some rows and not others, as once, few, many or a class when expanded.

v_gene,d_gene,abundance,j_gene,CDR3nt,CDR3aa
TRBV5-6,-,-,TRBJ1-1,TGTGCCAGCAGCAAAGGACGAATTGAAGCTTTCTTT,CASSKGRIEAFF
TRBV6-1,-,-,TRBJ2-5,TGTGCCAGCAGTGAAGAGCCATACCAAGAGACCCAGTACTTC,CASSEEPYQETQYF
TRBV29-1,TRBD1,-,TRBJ2-7,TGCAGCGTTGAAGATCCAAGGACAGGGGCAGTCGAGCAGTACTTC,CSVEDPRTGAVEQYF
TRBV6-6,-,-,TRBJ1-1,TGTGCCAGCAGTTACTCGTGGAACACTGAAGCTTTCTTT,CASSYSWNTEAFF
TRBV7-9,TRBD1,-,TRBJ2-3,TGTGCCAGCAGCTTATCAAGACAGGGGAGGACAGATACGCAGTATTTT,CASSLSRQGRTDTQYF
TRBV27,-,few,TRBJ1-2,TGTGCCAGCAGTTTACAAGGTGGGGGCTATGGCTACACCTTC,CASSLQGGGYGYTF
TRBV6-5,-,-,TRBJ1-1,TGTGCCAGCACCCGGGGCGACACTGAAGCTTTCTTT,CASTRGDTEAFF
TRBV14,TRBD2,-,TRBJ2-5,TGTGCCAGCAGCCAAGCTAGCGGGGAGACCCAGTACTTC,CASSQASGETQYF
TRBV5-1,-,-,TRBJ1-1,TGCGCCAGCAGCTCGAGGGGTGGGTACGACACTGAAGCTTTCTTT,CASSSRGGYDTEAFF
TRBV7-3,TRBD2,-,TRBJ2-7,TGTGCCAGCAGCCCCCGAGGTGGCGGGACTAGCAGTTACGAGCAGTACTTC,CASSPRGGGTSSYEQYF
TRBV6-1,-,-,TRBJ2-2,TGTGCCAGCAGTGAAGGGAACACCGGGGAGCTGTTTTTT,CASSEGNTGELFF
TRBV6-6,-,-,TRBJ1-6,TGTGCCAGCACCCTGGGATCGTTCGATAATTCACCCCTCCACTTT,CASTLGSFDNSPLHF
TRBV6-9,-,-,TRBJ1-1,TGTGCCAGCAGGAGAGGAACCTCCGTCGTCGCTGAAGCTTTCTTT,CASRRGTSVVAEAFF
TRBV30,TRBD1,-,TRBJ1-2,TGTGCCTGGAGTCAACGGACAGGGGGCTATGGCTACACCTTC,CAWSQRTGGYGYTF
TRBV5-1,TRBD1,few,TRBJ2-5,TGCGCCAGCAGCAGAGGTGACAGGGGGCGGCGGGAGACCCAGTACTTC,CASSRGDRGRRETQYF
TRBV5-1,TRBD1,few,TRBJ1-5,TGCGCCAGCAGCTCTGCAACCGGGACAGGGGGACGACAGCCCCAGCATTTT,CASSSATGTGGRQPQHF
TRBV27,TRBD1,-,TRBJ1-5,TGTGCCAGCAGTTTTGCAGGGGGTGGCAATCAGCCCCAGCATTTT,CASSFAGGGNQPQHF
TRBV27,-,-,TRBJ2-7,TGTGCCAGCAGGCAGTCGTTCTCCTACGAGCAGTACTTC,CASRQSFSYEQYF